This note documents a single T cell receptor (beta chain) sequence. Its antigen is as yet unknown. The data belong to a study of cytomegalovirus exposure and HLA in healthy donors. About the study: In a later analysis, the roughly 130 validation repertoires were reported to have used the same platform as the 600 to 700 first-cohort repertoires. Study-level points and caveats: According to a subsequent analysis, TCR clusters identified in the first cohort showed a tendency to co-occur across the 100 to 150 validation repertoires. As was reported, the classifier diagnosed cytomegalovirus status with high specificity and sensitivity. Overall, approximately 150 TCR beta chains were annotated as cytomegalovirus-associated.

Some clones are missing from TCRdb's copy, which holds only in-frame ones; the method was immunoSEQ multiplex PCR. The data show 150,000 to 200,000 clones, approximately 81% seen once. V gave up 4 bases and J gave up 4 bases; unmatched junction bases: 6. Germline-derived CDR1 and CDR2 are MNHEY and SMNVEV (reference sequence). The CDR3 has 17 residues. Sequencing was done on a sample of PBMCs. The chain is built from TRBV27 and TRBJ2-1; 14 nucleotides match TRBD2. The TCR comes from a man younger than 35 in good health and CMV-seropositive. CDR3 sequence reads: CASSSLGLAGEYNEQFF. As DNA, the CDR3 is TGTGCCAGCAGTTCCCTGGGACTAGCGGGAGAGTACAATGAGCAGTTCTTC.